The 24 T cell receptor beta chains below come from one sample, sequenced in a study of blood T cells in healthy people across ages. Combining a sample-barcoded 5' primer with a J-beta primer mix, a second PCR ran for 7 to 11 cycles. Using its own MiXCR run on the 5' RACE reads, TCRdb lists one record per CDR3 protein. The sample lists about 1,500,000 distinct CDR3 sequences, approximately 30% occurring once. Input material: blood. These receptors were taken from a woman in her 30s in good health.

There are a few counts of this clonotype. CDR3 sequence reads: CASSIAGGDYDEQFF. The CDR3 region has the DNA TGTGCCAGCAGCATAGCGGGAGGGGATTATGATGAGCAGTTCTTC. The J gene is TRBJ2-1, the V gene TRBV11-3, with 11 bases fitting TRBD2. Germline V gene sequence: CDR1 SGHNT, CDR2 YENEEA. This CDR3 contains 15 residues. Trimming cost V 5 bases and J 8 bases; bases outside gene matches: 8.

In this sample, this clonotype turned up once. The chain employs TRBV30 and TRBJ1-2; possibly TRBD1 for D (5 bases). V was shortened by 2 bases and J by 5 bases, with 12 bases between the two germline ends. CDR1 GTSNPN and CDR2 SVGIG come from the germline V gene (reference sequence). The CDR3 covers 13 residues. The CDR3 spells CAWSYKGEYGYTF. The CDR3 DNA reads TGTGCCTGGAGTTACAAAGGGGAATATGGCTACACCTTC. The whole variable domain, filled in from reference TRBV30 and TRBJ1-2, reads SQTIHQWPATLVQPVGSPLSLECTVEGTSNPNLYWYRQAAGRGLQLLFYSVGIGQISSEVPQNLSASRPQDRQFILSSKKLLLSDSGFYLCAWSYKGEYGYTFGSGTRLTVV.

The chain couples TRBV6-5 to TRBJ1-1, with D hard to call. The CDR3 sequence is 13 residues long. V lost 2 bases and J 8 bases, leaving 12 bases between the germline ends. CDR1 and CDR2 from the germline V gene are MNHEY and SVGAGI. Written as DNA, the CDR3 is TGTGCCAGCAGTTACGGTGCGATTGCGGAAGCTTTCTTT. Translated, it gives CASSYGAIAEAFF.

In its sample, this clonotype was seen many times. V gene TRBV4-1 combines with J gene TRBJ2-7; 13 bases align to TRBD2. Germline assignment: CDR1 MGHRA and CDR2 YSYEKL. V trimming: 0 bases; J trimming: 7 bases; junction bases outside the gene matches: 9. CDR3 length: 17 residues. The CDR3 bases are TGCGCCAGCAGCCAAGAGTTACAACTAGCGGGGGGGCGTGAGCAGTACTTC. Its protein is CASSQELQLAGGREQYF.

This clonotype occurred once. V is TRBV20-1 and J is TRBJ1-1, with 8 bases fitting TRBD1. CDR1 DFQATT and CDR2 SNEGSKA come from the germline V gene (reference sequence). This CDR3 is built from 12 residues. Trimming at V came to 6 bases and at J to 5 bases, leaving 5 bases not matched to a gene. This chain's CDR3 is CSAQDRETEAFF. CDR3 DNA sequence: TGCAGTGCCCAGGACAGGGAAACTGAAGCTTTCTTT.

This clonotype came up a few times. The J gene is TRBJ2-7, the V gene TRBV7-9; TRBD1 or TRBD2 may be the D gene (5 bases each). Trimming cost V 3 bases and J 2 bases, with 11 bases left between them. The CDR3 is 14 residues long. Looked up from germline, CDR1 is SEHNR and CDR2 is FQNEAQ (reference sequence). The CDR3 DNA follows: TGTGCCAGCAGCTTGGTGGGGGTCCCCTACGAGCAGTACTTC. Protein product: CASSLVGVPYEQYF.

A word on this clonotype: This may be a read error: a much more frequent sequence differs by one nucleotide. The chain uses TRBV9 and TRBJ2-7, with a possible D match to TRBD2 (6 bases). The CDR3 loop spans 15 amino acids. Germline V lookup: CDR1 SGDLS, CDR2 YYNGEE. Deletions cut 4 bases from V and 3 bases from J, with 17 bases between. The CDR3 DNA follows: TGTGCCAGCAGCCCAGACGGAGGGGTCCGCTACGAGCAGTACTTC. This codes for CASSPDGGVRYEQYF.

A remark on this clonotype: A much larger clone lies a single base off, so this may be a read error. V and J are TRBV12-3 or TRBV12-4 and TRBJ1-2; 8 positions agree with TRBD1. There are 16 residues in the CDR3. CDR3 DNA: TGTGCCAGCAGCGCCCAAGGACAGGGACCCTTCTATAGCTACACCTTC. Protein: CASSAQGQGPFYSYTF.

This chain links TRBV20-1 with TRBJ1-1; 7 bases agree with TRBD1. J gave up 1 base and V 0 bases, and 5 bases lay outside the gene matches. The CDR3 covers 15 residues. CDR1 DFQATT and CDR2 SNEGSKA come from the germline V gene (reference sequence). The CDR3 coding sequence is TGCAGTGCTAGAGACCCCACAGGGGAGAACACTGAAGCTTTCTTT. Amino acids: CSARDPTGENTEAFF.

At least ten counts were recorded for this clonotype. J is TRBJ2-7 and V is TRBV12-3 or TRBV12-4, with 7 bases that match TRBD1. Trimming at V came to 5 bases and at J to 3 bases, leaving 10 bases not matched to a gene. This CDR3 is 15 amino acids long. Written as DNA, the CDR3 is TGTGCCAGCAGTCCCCGACAGGGACGCCTCTACGAGCAGTACTTC. This sequence encodes CASSPRQGRLYEQYF.

With regard to this clonotype: At one of its ends the junction is not consistent with the germline gene, which may arise from a read error. The chain uses TRBV12-3 or TRBV12-4 and TRBJ2-3, with D unclear. This CDR3 contains 14 residues. As DNA, the CDR3 is TGTGCCAGCAGTCCACCCCGGCCAACAGATGCGCAGTATTTT. Its protein product is CASSPPRPTDAQYF.

This clonotype showed up just a few times. The chain uses TRBV20-1 and TRBJ2-1; 8 positions match TRBD1. After removal of 7 bases from V and 4 bases from J, the junction contained 3 bases not matched to a gene. There are 12 residues in the CDR3. CDR1 DFQATT and CDR2 SNEGSKA come from the germline V gene (reference sequence). CDR3 region: CSGQGLYNEQFF. The CDR3 DNA reads TGCAGTGGACAGGGGTTATACAATGAGCAGTTCTTC.

A few counts support this clonotype. This chain uses TRBV30 with TRBJ2-7, with D uncertain. This CDR3 has 12 residues. Germline V gene lookup returns CDR1 GTSNPN and CDR2 SVGIG (reference sequence). The V gene lost 0 bases and the J gene lost 4 bases, with 7 bases spanning the gap. Here the CDR3 reads CAWSVRIYEQYF. The DNA of the CDR3 is TGTGCCTGGAGTGTACGGATATACGAGCAGTACTTC.

This clonotype occurred many times. The rearrangement uses TRBV12-3 or TRBV12-4 and TRBJ1-4, with D maybe TRBD1 (5 bases). The CDR3 loop spans 13 amino acids. The V end lost 3 bases, the J end lost 7 bases, and 9 bases lay between the germline ends. The CDR3, as DNA: TGTGCCAGCAGTTTTCGACAGACTGAAAAACTGTTTTTT. It translates to CASSFRQTEKLFF.

The table lists this clonotype with a few counts. The chain uses TRBV5-1 and TRBJ2-7, with 8 nucleotides matching TRBD1. This CDR3 is built from 15 residues. The germline gives CDR1 SGHRS, CDR2 YFSETQ. The trim removed 3 bases at V and 1 base at J, leaving 6 bases unmatched. The CDR3 DNA sequence: TGCGCCAGCAGCTCGACAGGGGCGGGTTCCTACGAGCAGTACTTC. Amino acids: CASSSTGAGSYEQYF. Full variable domain (rest looked up from reference TRBV5-1 and TRBJ2-7): KAGVTQTPRYLIKTRGQQVTLSCSPISGHRSVSWYQQTPGQGLQFLFEYFSETQRNKGNFPGRFSGRQFSNSRSEMNVSTLELGDSALYLCASSSTGAGSYEQYFGPGTRLTVT.

The chain combines TRBV4-1 with TRBJ2-1; 13 bases match TRBD2. The germline V gene encodes CDR1 MGHRA and CDR2 YSYEKL. This CDR3 is 18 amino acids long. Trimming took 0 bases from V and 7 from J; bases not matched to a gene: 9. The CDR3: CASSQDLGTSGKENEQFF. CDR3 nucleotides: TGCGCCAGCAGCCAAGATTTGGGGACTAGCGGGAAGGAGAATGAGCAGTTCTTC.

This clonotype has a count of ten or more. This chain links TRBV29-1 with TRBJ2-7; 8 positions agree with TRBD2. The V gene end was trimmed by 4 bases and the J gene end by 7 bases; junction bases not matched to a gene: 9. Per the germline V gene, CDR1 is SQVTM and CDR2 is ANQGSEA. The CDR3 is made up of 13 amino acids. The CDR3 DNA reads as TGCAGCGTTGCAAAGCGGGGGACCTCGGAGCAGTACTTC. Amino acids: CSVAKRGTSEQYF.

Details on this clonotype: One base away lies a much larger clone, so this may be a sequencing read error. V gene TRBV10-2 combines with J gene TRBJ2-3; D might be TRBD2 (6 bases). The V end was cut by 2 bases, the J end by 5 bases, with 14 bases between. Germline V gives CDR1 WSHSY, CDR2 SAAADI. The CDR3 length is 15 residues. CDR3 residues: CASSEDLARVDTQYF. In DNA, the CDR3 is TGCGCCAGCAGTGAGGACCTAGCGAGGGTAGATACGCAGTATTTT.

This rearrangement joins TRBV5-1 to TRBJ2-1; 8 positions match TRBD2. Trimming at V came to 6 bases and at J to 12 bases, leaving 17 bases not matched to a gene. The CDR3 spans 15 residues. In germline, CDR1 is SGHRS, CDR2 YFSETQ. This CDR3 is CASTDEVTGGPWQFF. The CDR3 region has the DNA TGCGCCAGCACCGACGAGGTGACGGGGGGGCCGTGGCAGTTCTTC.

In its sample, this clonotype was seen a few times. V usage is TRBV11-2 and J usage is TRBJ2-7, with TRBD2 as a possible D gene (8 bases). The CDR3 runs to 16 residues. Germline CDR1 and CDR2: SGHAT and FQNNGV. V lost 0 bases and J 0 bases, leaving 12 bases between the germline ends. DNA of the CDR3: TGTGCCAGCAGCTTAGATAGCGGGACAGCCTCCTACGAGCAGTACTTC. It codes for CASSLDSGTASYEQYF.

This clonotype was detected only a few times. One end of the junction does not line up with germline, which may come from a read error. The chain carries TRBV10-1 and TRBJ2-7; TRBD2 matches at 13 bases. CDR1 is WNHNN and CDR2 is SYGVQD in the germline V gene (reference sequence). This CDR3 region has 15 residues. CDR3 in amino acids: CTSSGTGTSGDEQYF. The CDR3 nucleotides are TGCACCAGCAGTGGGACCGGGACTAGCGGGGATGAGCAGTACTTC.

The chain uses TRBV7-2 and TRBJ2-7, with D perhaps matching TRBD2 (6 bases). There are 14 residues in the CDR3. Germline loops: CDR1 SGHTA, CDR2 FQGNSA. V was trimmed by 3 bases and J by 7 bases, leaving 16 bases between them. CDR3 loop: CASSLPTGVGEQYF. CDR3 sequence (DNA): TGTGCCAGCAGCTTGCCCACGGGAGTGGGGGAGCAGTACTTC.

Worth noting for this clonotype: One base away lies a much larger clone, so this may be a sequencing read error. V gene TRBV5-1 combines with J gene TRBJ2-5, with 7 nucleotides matching TRBD2. Germline CDR1 and CDR2: SGHRS and YFSETQ. Trimming cost V 7 bases and J 11 bases; bases outside gene matches: 17. The CDR3 contains 14 residues. The chain's CDR3 is CASRKQAGRGEQYF. The CDR3 DNA is TGCGCCAGCCGAAAACAGGCGGGGAGGGGAGAGCAGTACTTC.

This chain uses TRBV29-1 with TRBJ2-7; 13 nucleotides align to TRBD2. Germline V gives CDR1 SQVTM, CDR2 ANQGSEA. The CDR3 extends over 15 amino acids. Losses at the gene ends were 5 bases for V and 2 bases for J; bases not matched to a gene: 6. The CDR3 bases are TGCAGCGTTTTCGAACTAGCGGGAGGGCCCTACGAGCAGTACTTC. This gives the protein CSVFELAGGPYEQYF.